This T cell receptor beta chain was identified in a study of OX40 agonist ivuxolimab in advanced cancers. Study overall: The drug used for patients, ivuxolimab, was an agonistic anti-OX40 (CD134) antibody. Dose-escalation subjects each had hepatocellular carcinoma, melanoma, renal cell or head and neck cancer.

Study observations and caveats: Among T cells, CD8+ cells averaged more expanded clones than CD4+ cells. At 0.1 to 3.0 mg/kg and by week 6, clonal expansion occurred in CD4+ and CD8+ blood T cells.

Only in-frame clones appear in the TCRdb table, and some are missing; sequencing was by immunoSEQ multiplex PCR. The repertoire includes about 97,000 clones, about nine tenths of them detected once, and roughly 5% sits in the top ten. In the case of this clone: What it binds is not known.

This TCR was sampled from an adult with an advanced solid tumor such as melanoma, head and neck, liver or kidney cancer. Sequencing used CD4+ or CD8+ T cells sorted from blood, obtained in a trial of the OX40 agonist ivuxolimab.

CDR3 nucleotide sequence: TGTGCCAGCAGCTCCCCGGTCAACATCTTGGTGGGCACTGAAGCTTTCTTT. Translated, it gives CASSSPVNILVGTEAFF. This chain joins TRBV11-3 and TRBJ1-1; no clear D. This CDR3 has 17 residues. The germline V gene has CDR1 SGHNT and CDR2 YENEEA. V lost 4 bases, J lost 4 bases, and 22 bases lay in between.